The rows below give T cell receptor beta chains drawn from one sample of a study of preoperative IRX-2 immunotherapy in early breast cancer. Using immunoSEQ multiplex PCR, the repertoire was profiled, and TCRdb retains in-frame clones only, with some absent. The repertoire holds roughly 43,000 clones, with about 95% as singletons. The material was tumor tissue, obtained after IRX-2 immunotherapy. Source of these receptors: a human donor with breast cancer. CDR3s include the opening cysteine and the closing phenylalanine or tryptophan. A D gene is named only where the DNA matches it firmly. The size field is filled for only some rows; it gives once, few, many or a size class.

clone_size: NA
v_call: TRBV28
d_call: NA
j_call: TRBJ2-5
cdr3_nt: TGTGCCAGCAGGCTCCAGGGGAGCCCGGAGACCCAGTACTTC
cdr3_aa: CASRLQGSPETQYF

clone_size: NA
v_call: TRBV29-1
d_call: TRBD1
j_call: TRBJ2-7
cdr3_nt: TGCAGCGCGCTCTCCGGGACAGGGTCGTTCGAGCAGTACTTC
cdr3_aa: CSALSGTGSFEQYF

clone_size: NA
v_call: TRBV9
d_call: TRBD2
j_call: TRBJ2-7
cdr3_nt: TGTGCCAGCAGCGTCGACCCGGGAGGCATGTACGAGCAGTACTTC
cdr3_aa: CASSVDPGGMYEQYF

clone_size: NA
v_call: TRBV6-5
d_call: NA
j_call: TRBJ2-7
cdr3_nt: TGTGCCAGCAGCCACAGGGCCTCCTACGAGCAGTACTTC
cdr3_aa: CASSHRASYEQYF

clone_size: NA
v_call: TRBV7-6
d_call: NA
j_call: TRBJ1-5
cdr3_nt: TGTGCCAGCAGCTTAGGGCAGGCCGATAATCAGCCCCAGCATTTT
cdr3_aa: CASSLGQADNQPQHF

clone_size: NA
v_call: TRBV11-2
d_call: NA
j_call: TRBJ2-7
cdr3_nt: TGTGCCAGCAGGCGACAGGCATCAGAACCCTACGAGCAGTACTTC
cdr3_aa: CASRRQASEPYEQYF

clone_size: NA
v_call: TRBV7-2
d_call: NA
j_call: TRBJ1-2
cdr3_nt: TGTGCCAGCAGCTTATTTCCCCATGGCTACACCTTC
cdr3_aa: CASSLFPHGYTF

clone_size: NA
v_call: TRBV7-6
d_call: NA
j_call: TRBJ2-1
cdr3_nt: TGTGCCAGCAGCTTAGCCGGCTCGACGGAGCAGTTCTTC
cdr3_aa: CASSLAGSTEQFF

clone_size: once
v_call: TRBV4-1
d_call: TRBD2
j_call: TRBJ2-1
cdr3_nt: TGCGCCAGCAGCCAAGATTTAGCGGGGGCCCTTTATGAGCAGTTCTTC
cdr3_aa: CASSQDLAGALYEQFF

clone_size: NA
v_call: TRBV5-1
d_call: NA
j_call: TRBJ1-1
cdr3_nt: TGCGCCAGCAGCTTGGCGCAGGGCAAAAGAGGTGAAGCTTTCTTT
cdr3_aa: CASSLAQGKRGEAFF

clone_size: NA
v_call: TRBV2
d_call: TRBD2
j_call: TRBJ2-3
cdr3_nt: TGTGCCAGCAGTGAAGCGGCAGCGGGGGGTGTGACAGATACGCAGTATTTT
cdr3_aa: CASSEAAAGGVTDTQYF

clone_size: NA
v_call: TRBV18
d_call: NA
j_call: TRBJ2-5
cdr3_nt: TGTGCCAGCTCACCACAGGTGGTTGAAGAGACCCAGTACTTC
cdr3_aa: CASSPQVVEETQYF

clone_size: once
v_call: TRBV6-6
d_call: NA
j_call: TRBJ1-5
cdr3_nt: TGTGCCAGCAGCGGGGTGAATAGCAATCAGCCCCAGCATTTT
cdr3_aa: CASSGVNSNQPQHF

clone_size: NA
v_call: TRBV7-2
d_call: NA
j_call: TRBJ1-1
cdr3_nt: TGTGCCAGCAGCTTTGCGGGGAACACTGAAGCTTTCTTT
cdr3_aa: CASSFAGNTEAFF

clone_size: NA
v_call: TRBV7-3
d_call: NA
j_call: TRBJ2-5
cdr3_nt: TGTGCCAGCAGCCCCTCGAGTATCGGGGCTGCGGGGACCCAGTACTTC
cdr3_aa: CASSPSSIGAAGTQYF

clone_size: NA
v_call: TRBV2
d_call: NA
j_call: TRBJ2-7
cdr3_nt: TGTGCCAGTATACCCCGGGCCAAAGTCGGGCAGTACTTC
cdr3_aa: CASIPRAKVGQYF

clone_size: NA
v_call: TRBV19
d_call: NA
j_call: TRBJ1-2
cdr3_nt: TGTGCCCCCCGTCGGCGGCCTAGCTATGGCTACACCTTC
cdr3_aa: CAPRRRPSYGYTF